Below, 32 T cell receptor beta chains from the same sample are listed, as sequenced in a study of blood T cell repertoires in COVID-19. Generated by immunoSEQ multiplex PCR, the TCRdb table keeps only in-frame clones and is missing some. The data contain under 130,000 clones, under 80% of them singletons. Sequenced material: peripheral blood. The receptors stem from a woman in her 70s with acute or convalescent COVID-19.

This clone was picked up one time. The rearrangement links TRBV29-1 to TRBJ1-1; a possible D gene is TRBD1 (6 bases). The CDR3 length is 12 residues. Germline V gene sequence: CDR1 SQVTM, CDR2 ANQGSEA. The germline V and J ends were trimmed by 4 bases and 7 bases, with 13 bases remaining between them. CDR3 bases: TGCAGCGTTGGAGGGGGGGAAGTTGAAGCTTTCTTT. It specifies CSVGGGEVEAFF.

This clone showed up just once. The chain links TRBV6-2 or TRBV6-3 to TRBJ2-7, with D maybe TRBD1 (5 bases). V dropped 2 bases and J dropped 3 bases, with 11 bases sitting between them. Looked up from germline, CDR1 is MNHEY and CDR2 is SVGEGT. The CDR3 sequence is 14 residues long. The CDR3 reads CASSYNRRGYEQYF. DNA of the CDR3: TGTGCCAGCAGTTACAACAGGAGAGGCTACGAGCAGTACTTC.

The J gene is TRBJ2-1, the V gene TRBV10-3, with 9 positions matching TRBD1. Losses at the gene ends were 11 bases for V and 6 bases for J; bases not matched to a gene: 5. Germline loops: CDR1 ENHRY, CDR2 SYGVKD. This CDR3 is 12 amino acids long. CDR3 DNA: TGTGCCTTACAGGGGGCGGGCAATGAGCAGTTCTTC. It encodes CALQGAGNEQFF.

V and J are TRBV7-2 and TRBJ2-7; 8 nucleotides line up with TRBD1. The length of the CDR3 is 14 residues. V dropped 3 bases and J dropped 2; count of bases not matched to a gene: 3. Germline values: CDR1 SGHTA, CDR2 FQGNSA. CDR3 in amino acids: CASSFADRAYEQYF. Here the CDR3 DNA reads TGTGCCAGCAGCTTTGCGGACAGGGCCTACGAGCAGTACTTC. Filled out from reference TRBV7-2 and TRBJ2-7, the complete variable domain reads GAGVSQSPSNKVTEKGKDVELRCDPISGHTALYWYRQSLGQGLEFLIYFQGNSAPDKSGLPSDRFSAERTGGSVSTLTIQRTQQEDSAVYLCASSFADRAYEQYFGPGTRLTVT.

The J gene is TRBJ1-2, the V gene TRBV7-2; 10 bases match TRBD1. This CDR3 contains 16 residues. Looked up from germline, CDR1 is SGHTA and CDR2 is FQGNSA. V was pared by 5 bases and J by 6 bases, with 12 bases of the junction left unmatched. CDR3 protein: CASSIRQGALGNGYTF. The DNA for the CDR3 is TGTGCCAGCAGCATTCGACAGGGGGCGCTAGGTAATGGCTACACCTTC.

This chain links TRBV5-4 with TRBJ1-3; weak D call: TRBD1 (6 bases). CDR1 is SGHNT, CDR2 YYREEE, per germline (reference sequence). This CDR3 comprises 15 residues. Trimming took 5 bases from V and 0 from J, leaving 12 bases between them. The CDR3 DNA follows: TGTGCCAGCAGAGGACCAGGGGACTCTGGAAACACCATATATTTT. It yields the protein CASRGPGDSGNTIYF.

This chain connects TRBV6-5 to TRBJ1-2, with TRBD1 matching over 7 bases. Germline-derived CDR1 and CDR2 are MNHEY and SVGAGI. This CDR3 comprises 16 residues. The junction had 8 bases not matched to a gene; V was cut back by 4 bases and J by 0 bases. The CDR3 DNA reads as TGTGCCAGCAGTTCGGGACAGATATCAGCTAACTATGGCTACACCTTC. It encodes CASSSGQISANYGYTF.

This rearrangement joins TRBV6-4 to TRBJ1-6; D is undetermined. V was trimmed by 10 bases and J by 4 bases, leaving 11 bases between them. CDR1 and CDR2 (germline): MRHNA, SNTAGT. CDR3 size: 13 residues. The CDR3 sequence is CATGEAYNSPLHF. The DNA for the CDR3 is TGTGCCACCGGAGAGGCATATAATTCACCCCTCCACTTT.

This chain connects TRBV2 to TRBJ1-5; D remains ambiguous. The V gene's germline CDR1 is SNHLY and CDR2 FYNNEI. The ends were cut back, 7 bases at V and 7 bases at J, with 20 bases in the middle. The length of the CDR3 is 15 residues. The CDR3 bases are TGTGCCAGCACCCAAGACGTTGGCGGGCCACAGCCCCAGCATTTT. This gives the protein CASTQDVGGPQPQHF.

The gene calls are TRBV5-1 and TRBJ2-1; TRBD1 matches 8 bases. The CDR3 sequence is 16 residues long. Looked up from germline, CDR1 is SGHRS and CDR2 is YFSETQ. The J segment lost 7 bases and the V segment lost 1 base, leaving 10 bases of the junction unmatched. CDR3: CASSLFPGQGANEQFF. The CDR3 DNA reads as TGCGCCAGCAGCTTGTTTCCAGGACAGGGAGCGAATGAGCAGTTCTTC. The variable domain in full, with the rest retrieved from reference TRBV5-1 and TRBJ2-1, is KAGVTQTPRYLIKTRGQQVTLSCSPISGHRSVSWYQQTPGQGLQFLFEYFSETQRNKGNFPGRFSGRQFSNSRSEMNVSTLELGDSALYLCASSLFPGQGANEQFFGPGTRLTVL.

The CDR3 is CASSISTGLMNTEAFF. CDR3 DNA: TGTGCCAGTAGTATATCGACAGGGCTTATGAACACTGAAGCTTTCTTT. The chain combines TRBV19 with TRBJ1-1; TRBD1 matches at 7 bases. Germline trimming cut 2 bases from V and 0 bases from J; bases unmatched to any gene: 6. The CDR3 sequence is 16 residues long. The germline CDR1 and CDR2 sequences are LNHDA and SQIVND (reference sequence). Full variable domain (missing parts from reference TRBV19 and TRBJ1-1): DGGITQSPKYLFRKEGQNVTLSCEQNLNHDAMYWYRQDPGQGLRLIYYSQIVNDFQKGDIAEGYSVSREKKESFPLTVTSAQKNPTAFYLCASSISTGLMNTEAFFGQGTRLTVV.

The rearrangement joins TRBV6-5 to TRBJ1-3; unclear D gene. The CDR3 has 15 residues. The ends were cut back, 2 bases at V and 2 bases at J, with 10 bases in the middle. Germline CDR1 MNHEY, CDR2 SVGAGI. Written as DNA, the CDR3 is TGTGCCAGCAGTTACGACTCAGCTCCTGGAAACACCATATATTTT. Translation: CASSYDSAPGNTIYF.

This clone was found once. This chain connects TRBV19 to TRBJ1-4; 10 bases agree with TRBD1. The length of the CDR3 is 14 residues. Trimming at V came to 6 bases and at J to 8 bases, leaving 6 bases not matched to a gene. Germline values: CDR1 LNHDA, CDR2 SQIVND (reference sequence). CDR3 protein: CASSGTGVGEKLFF. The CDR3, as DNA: TGTGCCAGTAGCGGGACAGGGGTCGGAGAAAAACTGTTTTTT.

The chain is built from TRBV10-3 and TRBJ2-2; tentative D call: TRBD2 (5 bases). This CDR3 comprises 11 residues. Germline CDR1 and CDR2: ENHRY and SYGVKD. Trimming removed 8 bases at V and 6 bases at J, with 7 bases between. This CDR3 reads CAIRGAGELFF. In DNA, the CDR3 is TGTGCCATCCGGGGAGCCGGGGAGCTGTTTTTT.

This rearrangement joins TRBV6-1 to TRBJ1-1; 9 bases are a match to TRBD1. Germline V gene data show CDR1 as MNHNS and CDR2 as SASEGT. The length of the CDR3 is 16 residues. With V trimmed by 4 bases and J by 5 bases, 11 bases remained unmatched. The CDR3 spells CASSGLKDRGRTEAFF. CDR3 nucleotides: TGTGCCAGCAGTGGATTGAAGGACAGGGGAAGGACTGAAGCTTTCTTT.

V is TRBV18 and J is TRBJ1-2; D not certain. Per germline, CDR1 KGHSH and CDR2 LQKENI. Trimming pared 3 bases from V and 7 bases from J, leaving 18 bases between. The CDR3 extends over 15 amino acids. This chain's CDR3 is CASSPGVMDYGGYTF. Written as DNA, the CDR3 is TGTGCCAGCTCACCGGGAGTTATGGATTACGGTGGCTACACCTTC.

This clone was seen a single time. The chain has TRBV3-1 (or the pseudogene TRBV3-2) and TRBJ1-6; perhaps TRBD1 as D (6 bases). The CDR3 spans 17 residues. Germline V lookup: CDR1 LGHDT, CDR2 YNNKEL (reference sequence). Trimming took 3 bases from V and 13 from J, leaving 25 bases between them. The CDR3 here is CASSHTPSAGAVPPLHF. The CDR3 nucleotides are TGTGCCAGCAGCCACACCCCGTCCGCAGGGGCCGTTCCCCCCCTCCACTTT.

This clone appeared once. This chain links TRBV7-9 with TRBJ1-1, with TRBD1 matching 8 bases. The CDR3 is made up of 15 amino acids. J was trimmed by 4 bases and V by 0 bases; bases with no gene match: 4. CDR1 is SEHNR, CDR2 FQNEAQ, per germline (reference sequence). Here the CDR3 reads CASSLARTGPTEAFF. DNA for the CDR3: TGTGCCAGCAGCTTAGCCCGGACAGGGCCCACTGAAGCTTTCTTT.

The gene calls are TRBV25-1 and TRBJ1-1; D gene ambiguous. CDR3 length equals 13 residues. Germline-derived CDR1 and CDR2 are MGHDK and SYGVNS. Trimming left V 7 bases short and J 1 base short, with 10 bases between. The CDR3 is CASKRSRNTEAFF. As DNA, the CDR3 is TGTGCCAGCAAACGATCTAGGAACACTGAAGCTTTCTTT. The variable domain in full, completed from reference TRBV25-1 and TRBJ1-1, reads EADIYQTPRYLVIGTGKKITLECSQTMGHDKMYWYQQDPGMELHLIHYSYGVNSTEKGDLSSESTVSRIRTEHFPLTLESARPSHTSQYLCASKRSRNTEAFFGQGTRLTVV.

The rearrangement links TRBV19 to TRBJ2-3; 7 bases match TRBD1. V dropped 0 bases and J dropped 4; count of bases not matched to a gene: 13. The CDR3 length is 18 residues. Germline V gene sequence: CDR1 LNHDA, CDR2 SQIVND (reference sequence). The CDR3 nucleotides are TGTGCCAGTAGTATAGATCTCGGGGCAGGGACAGTGGCAGATACGCAGTATTTT. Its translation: CASSIDLGAGTVADTQYF.

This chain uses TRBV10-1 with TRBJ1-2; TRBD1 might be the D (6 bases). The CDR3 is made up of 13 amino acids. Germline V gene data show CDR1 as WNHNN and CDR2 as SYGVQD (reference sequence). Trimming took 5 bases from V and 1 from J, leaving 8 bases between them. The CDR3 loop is CASSRGINYGYTF. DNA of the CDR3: TGCGCCAGCAGTAGGGGGATTAACTATGGCTACACCTTC.

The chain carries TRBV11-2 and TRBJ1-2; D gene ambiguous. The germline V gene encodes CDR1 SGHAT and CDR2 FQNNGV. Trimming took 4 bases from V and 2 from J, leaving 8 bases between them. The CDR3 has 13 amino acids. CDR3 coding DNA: TGTGCCAGCAGCTCCCGCGGGAACTATGGCTACACCTTC. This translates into CASSSRGNYGYTF. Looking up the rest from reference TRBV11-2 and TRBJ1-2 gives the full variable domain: EAGVAQSPRYKIIEKRQSVAFWCNPISGHATLYWYQQILGQGPKLLIQFQNNGVVDDSQLPKDRFSAERLKGVDSTLKIQPAKLEDSAVYLCASSSRGNYGYTFGSGTRLTVV.

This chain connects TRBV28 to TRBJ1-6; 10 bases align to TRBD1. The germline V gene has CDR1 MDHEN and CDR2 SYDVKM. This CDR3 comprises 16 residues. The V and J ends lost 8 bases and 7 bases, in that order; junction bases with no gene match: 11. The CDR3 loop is CASSNALDRGNSPLHF. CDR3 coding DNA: TGTGCCAGCTCGAATGCCTTGGACAGGGGGAATTCACCCCTCCACTTT.

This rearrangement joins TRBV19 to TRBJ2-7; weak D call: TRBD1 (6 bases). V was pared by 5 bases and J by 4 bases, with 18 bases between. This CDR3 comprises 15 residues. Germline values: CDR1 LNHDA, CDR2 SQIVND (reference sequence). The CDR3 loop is CASSAWTADGYEQYF. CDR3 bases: TGTGCCAGTAGTGCTTGGACAGCTGATGGGTACGAGCAGTACTTC.

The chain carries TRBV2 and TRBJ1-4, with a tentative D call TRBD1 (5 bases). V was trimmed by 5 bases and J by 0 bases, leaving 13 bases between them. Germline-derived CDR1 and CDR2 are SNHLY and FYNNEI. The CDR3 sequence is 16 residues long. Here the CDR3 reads CASSSDSTATNEKLFF. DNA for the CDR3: TGTGCCAGCAGTTCAGACAGCACCGCAACTAATGAAAAACTGTTTTTT.

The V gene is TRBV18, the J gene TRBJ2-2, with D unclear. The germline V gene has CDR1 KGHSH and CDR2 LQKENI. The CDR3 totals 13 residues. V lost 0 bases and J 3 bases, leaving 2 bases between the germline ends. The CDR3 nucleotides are TGTGCCAGCTCACCACCCTACACCGGGGAGCTGTTTTTT. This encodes CASSPPYTGELFF.

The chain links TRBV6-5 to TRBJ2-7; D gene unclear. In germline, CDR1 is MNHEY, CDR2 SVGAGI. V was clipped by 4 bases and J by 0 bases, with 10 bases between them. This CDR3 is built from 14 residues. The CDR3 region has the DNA TGTGCCAGCAGTTCCCCTAGGAGCTCCTACGAGCAGTACTTC. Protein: CASSSPRSSYEQYF.

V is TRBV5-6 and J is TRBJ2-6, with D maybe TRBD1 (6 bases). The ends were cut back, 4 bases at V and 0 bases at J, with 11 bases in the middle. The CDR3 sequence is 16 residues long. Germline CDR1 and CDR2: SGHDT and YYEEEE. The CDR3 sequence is CASSPGQRSGANVLTF. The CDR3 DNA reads TGTGCCAGCAGCCCCGGACAGCGCTCTGGGGCCAACGTCCTGACTTTC.

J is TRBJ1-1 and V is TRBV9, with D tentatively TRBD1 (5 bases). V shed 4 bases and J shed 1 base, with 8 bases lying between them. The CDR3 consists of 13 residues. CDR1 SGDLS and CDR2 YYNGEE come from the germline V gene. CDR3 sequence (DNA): TGTGCCAGCAGCTCGACAGCGAACACTGAAGCTTTCTTT. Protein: CASSSTANTEAFF.

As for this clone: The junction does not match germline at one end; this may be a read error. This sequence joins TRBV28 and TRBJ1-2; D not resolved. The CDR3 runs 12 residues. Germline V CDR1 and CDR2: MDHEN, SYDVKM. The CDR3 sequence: CVSSLANYGYTF. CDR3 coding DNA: TGTGTCAGCAGTTTAGCGAACTATGGCTACACCTTC.

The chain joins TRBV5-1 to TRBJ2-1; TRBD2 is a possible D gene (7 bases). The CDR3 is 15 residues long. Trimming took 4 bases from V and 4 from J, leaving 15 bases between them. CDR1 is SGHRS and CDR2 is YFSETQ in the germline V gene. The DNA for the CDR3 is TGCGCCAGCAGCCGGCGGGGGCCACCTTACAATGAGCAGTTCTTC. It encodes CASSRRGPPYNEQFF.

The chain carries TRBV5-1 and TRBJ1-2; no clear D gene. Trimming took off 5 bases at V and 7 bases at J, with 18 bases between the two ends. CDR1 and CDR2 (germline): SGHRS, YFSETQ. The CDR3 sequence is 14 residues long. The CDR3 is CASRPQPLAGGYTF. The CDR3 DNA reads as TGCGCCAGCAGACCGCAGCCGCTCGCAGGTGGCTACACCTTC.